Sequencing of this TCR beta chain was carried out in a study of metastatic and nonmetastatic thyroid tumors. Study-wide background: Repertoires of blood and of tissue (tumor or nodule) from malignant and benign thyroid patients were compared. General observations from the study: The reported finding was significantly higher TCR beta diversity in malignant thyroid tumors relative to benign nodules, in blood and tumor.

Before thyroid surgery, none of the patients had received any treatment. This clone appeared a few times. The antigen is not known. Per the study methods: The study built a papillary thyroid cancer distant-metastasis classifier from CDR3 differences across clinicopathological groups. MiXCR reprocessed the PCR reads for TCRdb. V and J calls and clone size were set by TCRdb, not the authors. The sample contains about 25,000 clones, 20% to 25% of which appear only once. Trimming cost V 0 bases and J 3 bases, with 3 bases left between them. Germline CDR1 reads SGHRS; CDR2 reads YFSETQ. This CDR3 has 12 amino acids.

The receptor was isolated from a male donor with papillary thyroid cancer or a benign thyroid nodule (not recorded which). Some clones in this sample may be carry-over from other donors' samples. The sequenced sample was blood. V gene TRBV5-1 combines with J gene TRBJ1-2; the D is unclear. Here the CDR3 reads CASSLADYGYTF. DNA for the CDR3: TGCGCCAGCAGCTTGGCGGACTATGGCTACACCTTC.